Below are 30 T cell receptor beta chains sequenced from a single sample in a study of Graves' ophthalmopathy and Graves' hyperthyroidism. RNA served as the template for amplifying TCR beta CDR3 regions. The first-round RT-PCR employed HTBI primers together with the Qiagen OneStep RT-PCR kit. A multiplex PCR was then performed as the second round. TCRdb reprocessed the multiplex PCR reads via MiXCR and lists one record per CDR3 protein. Of around 660,000 distinct CDR3 sequences in the sample, more than 40% are singletons; the top ten hold about 3.3%. The sample taken for sequencing was peripheral blood. These receptors came from an adult man with Graves' ophthalmopathy.

The J gene is TRBJ2-7, the V gene TRBV4-1; D not certain. V lost 3 bases and J lost 6, with 21 bases in between. In germline, CDR1 is MGHRA, CDR2 YSYEKL. The CDR3 runs to 16 residues. The CDR3 region has the DNA TGCGCCAGCAGCCAGGGGATCCGGGCCGAGATCTTCGAGCAGTACTTC. As protein: CASSQGIRAEIFEQYF.

This clonotype was recorded at least ten times. CDR3 nucleotide sequence: TGCGCCAGCAGTGAGTCGCAAGGTAACCTGTATGGCTACACCTTC. Protein product: CASSESQGNLYGYTF. The gene calls are TRBV10-2 and TRBJ1-2, with D unresolved. Germline V gene sequence: CDR1 WSHSY, CDR2 SAAADI. The CDR3 contains 15 residues. Trimming cost V 0 bases and J 5 bases, with 13 bases left between them.

This clonotype showed up just a few times. The chain links TRBV4-3 to TRBJ2-7, with 8 nucleotides matching TRBD1. Per germline, CDR1 LGHNA and CDR2 YSLEER. V trimming: 1 base; J trimming: 2 bases; junction bases outside the gene matches: 4. This CDR3 contains 15 residues. The CDR3 loop reads CASSQALDRAYEQYF. The CDR3 DNA reads as TGCGCCAGCAGCCAAGCCCTGGACAGGGCCTACGAGCAGTACTTC.

Many counts were recorded for this clonotype. The chain uses TRBV5-5 and TRBJ2-7; D may match TRBD1 or TRBD2 (5 bases each). This CDR3 region has 13 residues. CDR1 and CDR2 from the germline V gene are SGHKS and YYEKEE (reference sequence). V dropped 6 bases and J dropped 7 bases, with 17 bases sitting between them. The CDR3 DNA reads as TGTGCCAGCACCAGAATCGACAGCGGTGAGCAGTACTTC. As protein: CASTRIDSGEQYF.

This rearrangement joins TRBV5-1 to TRBJ1-2; a weak D match, TRBD1 (5 bases). The CDR3 totals 16 residues. Looked up from germline, CDR1 is SGHRS and CDR2 is YFSETQ. V lost 4 bases, J lost 8 bases, and 24 bases lay in between. The CDR3 DNA reads TGCGCCAGCAGCGCAATCCCGGGAACCCGACAGCAGGGCTACACCTTC. Its protein is CASSAIPGTRQQGYTF.

The genes are TRBV15 and TRBJ1-2; the D gene is possibly TRBD1 (6 bases). Trimming stripped 8 bases from V and 8 bases from J, with 18 bases between. The CDR3 contains 13 residues. The germline V gene has CDR1 LNHNV and CDR2 YYDKDF (reference sequence). The CDR3 DNA is TGTGCCACCGCCCCAGGGGTTGACCTCGGCTACACCTTC. This encodes CATAPGVDLGYTF.

This clonotype was counted a few times. The chain links TRBV30 to TRBJ2-6; D gene uncertain. This CDR3 has 14 residues. Trimming pared 1 base from V and 0 bases from J, leaving 4 bases between. Germline V gene lookup returns CDR1 GTSNPN and CDR2 SVGIG (reference sequence). CDR3 in amino acids: CAWSGSSGANVLTF. The CDR3 DNA reads TGTGCCTGGAGTGGGTCCTCTGGGGCCAACGTCCTGACTTTC.

This clonotype was counted a few times. The rearrangement links TRBV5-4 to TRBJ2-7; 8 bases match TRBD1. Germline V lookup: CDR1 SGHNT, CDR2 YYREEE (reference sequence). The J segment lost 5 bases and the V segment lost 4 bases, leaving 8 bases of the junction unmatched. CDR3 length: 14 amino acids. CDR3 sequence reads: CASSPTGGNNEQYF. DNA of the CDR3: TGTGCCAGCAGCCCTACAGGGGGGAATAACGAGCAGTACTTC.

The chain couples TRBV25-1 to TRBJ1-1, with D hard to call. V shed 8 bases and J shed 4 bases, with 23 bases lying between them. The CDR3 runs 16 residues. CDR1 and CDR2 from the germline V gene are MGHDK and SYGVNS. The CDR3 is CASSMMRKVSLTEAFF. The CDR3 coding sequence is TGTGCCAGCTCAATGATGCGGAAAGTGAGCCTCACTGAAGCTTTCTTT.

This chain joins TRBV9 and TRBJ2-5; D tentatively fits TRBD1 or TRBD2 (5 bases each). Germline assignment: CDR1 SGDLS and CDR2 YYNGEE. This CDR3 has 15 residues. The V and J ends lost 5 bases and 3 bases respectively, with 17 bases between them. The CDR3 loop reads CASSPPGRTEETQYF. The CDR3 DNA sequence: TGTGCCAGCAGTCCCCCGGGACGGACGGAAGAGACCCAGTACTTC. The full variable domain, with the rest looked up from reference TRBV9 and TRBJ2-5, is DSGVTQTPKHLITATGQRVTLRCSPRSGDLSVYWYQQSLDQGLQFLIQYYNGEERAKGNILERFSAQQFPDLHSELNLSSLELGDSALYFCASSPPGRTEETQYFGPGTRLLVL.

Ten or more counts support this clonotype. For the CDR3, the DNA is TGTGCCAGCAGCTCGGGACCGGCGACCTACGAGCAGTACTTC. This gives the protein CASSSGPATYEQYF. V usage is TRBV7-9 and J usage is TRBJ2-7; D assignment may be TRBD1 or TRBD2 (5 bases each). Germline CDR1 reads SEHNR; CDR2 reads FQNEAQ (reference sequence). The CDR3 runs 14 residues. Trimming took 4 bases from V and 2 from J, leaving 12 bases between them. Combining the CDR3 with reference TRBV7-9 and TRBJ2-7 gives the whole variable domain DTGVSQNPRHKITKRGQNVTFRCDPISEHNRLYWYRQTLGQGPEFLTYFQNEAQLEKSRLLSDRFSAERPKGSFSTLEIQRTEQGDSAMYLCASSSGPATYEQYFGPGTRLTVT.

The CDR3 nucleotides read TGTGCCAGTAGTATCGGTTTAGGGGGCTCCTACGAGCAGTACTTC. It is translated as CASSIGLGGSYEQYF. The chain couples TRBV19 to TRBJ2-7, with D maybe TRBD1 (6 bases). The CDR3 covers 15 residues. The ends were cut back, 3 bases at V and 0 bases at J, with 12 bases in the middle. The germline V gene encodes CDR1 LNHDA and CDR2 SQIVND (reference sequence).

This clonotype has a single count. This sequence joins TRBV7-2 and TRBJ1-3; 10 bases match TRBD1. This CDR3 has 14 amino acids. Germline CDR1 SGHTA, CDR2 FQGNSA. V gave up 1 base and J gave up 9 bases; unmatched junction bases: 3. CDR3 DNA sequence: TGTGCCAGCAGCTTAGGGGACAGGGGTGGCACCATATATTTT. It yields the protein CASSLGDRGGTIYF.

This clonotype showed up many times. The chain carries TRBV20-1 and TRBJ1-6, with unresolved D. The germline V gene encodes CDR1 DFQATT and CDR2 SNEGSKA (reference sequence). The CDR3 spans 13 residues. The V gene lost 6 bases and the J gene lost 7 bases, with 13 bases spanning the gap. CDR3 amino acids: CSAQLLENSPLHF. In DNA form, the CDR3 reads TGCAGTGCGCAGTTATTAGAAAATTCACCCCTCCACTTT.

This sequence joins TRBV11-2 and TRBJ2-7; 7 nucleotides agree with TRBD1. The CDR3 is 13 amino acids. The junction had 5 bases not matched to a gene; V was cut back by 0 bases and J by 9 bases. The germline gives CDR1 SGHAT, CDR2 FQNNGV. The CDR3 region has the DNA TGTGCCAGCAGCTTAGATCGAGCAGGGGGGCAGTACTTC. Protein: CASSLDRAGGQYF.

J is TRBJ2-5 and V is TRBV7-9; 9 bases are a match to TRBD1. The CDR3 is made up of 15 amino acids. V shed 5 bases, J shed 2 bases, and the junction held 6 bases outside the gene matches. Germline V gene data show CDR1 as SEHNR and CDR2 as FQNEAQ (reference sequence). The CDR3 DNA is TGTGCCAGCAGCCAGCGACAGGGGGATCAAGAGACCCAGTACTTC. This gives the protein CASSQRQGDQETQYF.

This clonotype was detected only a few times. The chain carries TRBV7-9 and TRBJ2-5; 10 nucleotides line up with TRBD2. CDR1 is SEHNR, CDR2 FQNEAQ, per germline (reference sequence). The CDR3 covers 17 residues. J was trimmed by 2 bases and V by 3 bases; bases with no gene match: 9. DNA for the CDR3: TGTGCCAGCAGCTTGGGGCTAGCGGGAGCTTTACAAGAGACCCAGTACTTC. It is translated as CASSLGLAGALQETQYF.

As to this clonotype: A much larger clone sits a single nucleotide away, making a read error possible. V is TRBV29-1 and J is TRBJ1-5; D is unclear. V was cut by 3 bases and J by 3 bases, with 6 bases left in between. This CDR3 is built from 12 residues. The V gene's germline CDR1 is SQVTM and CDR2 ANQGSEA. The CDR3 sequence is CSVETYNQPQHF. As DNA, the CDR3 is TGCAGCGTTGAGACGTACAATCAGCCCCAGCATTTT. The variable domain in full, completed from reference TRBV29-1 and TRBJ1-5, reads SAVISQKPSRDICQRGTSLTIQCQVDSQVTMMFWYRQQPGQSLTLIATANQGSEATYESGFVIDKFPISRPNLTFSTLTVSNMSPEDSSIYLCSVETYNQPQHFGDGTRLSIL.

V is TRBV20-1 and J is TRBJ2-1; D possibly uses TRBD1 or TRBD2 (6 bases each). The CDR3 loop spans 16 amino acids. Germline V gene sequence: CDR1 DFQATT, CDR2 SNEGSKA (reference sequence). V was clipped by 5 bases and J by 3 bases, with 20 bases between them. CDR3 sequence reads: CSAHTNDRRGYNEQFF. CDR3 nucleotides: TGCAGTGCTCATACAAATGACAGGCGGGGCTACAATGAGCAGTTCTTC.

This chain uses TRBV5-5 with TRBJ2-7; 10 bases line up with TRBD1. CDR3 length: 16 residues. Trimming at V came to 4 bases and at J to 0 bases, leaving 7 bases not matched to a gene. CDR1 and CDR2 from the germline V gene are SGHKS and YYEKEE (reference sequence). The CDR3 nucleotides read TGTGCCAGCAGCAGGTCCGGGACAGGGGTCTCCTACGAGCAGTACTTC. As protein: CASSRSGTGVSYEQYF.

The sample holds many counts of this clonotype. The rearrangement links TRBV19 to TRBJ2-7; no clear D. In germline, CDR1 is LNHDA, CDR2 SQIVND (reference sequence). There are 13 residues in the CDR3. With 4 bases removed from V and 4 bases from J, the gap between germline ends came to 11 bases. DNA for the CDR3: TGTGCCAGTAGTACGCGGTCCATGTACGAGCAGTACTTC. Residues: CASSTRSMYEQYF.

This clonotype has a handful of counts. V is TRBV6-6 and J is TRBJ2-7; D may be TRBD1 (6 bases). This CDR3 has 16 residues. V gave up 2 bases and J gave up 3 bases, with 17 bases separating them. Germline CDR1 reads MNHNY; CDR2 reads SVGAGI (reference sequence). CDR3 sequence (DNA): TGTGCCAGCAGTTACCCTCCCGGGACAACATTCTACGAGCAGTACTTC. Its translation is CASSYPPGTTFYEQYF.

Many counts were recorded for this clonotype. The rearrangement joins TRBV12-3 or TRBV12-4 to TRBJ2-7; D unclear. Trimming shortened V by 1 base and J by 12 bases, and 16 bases separated the two germline ends. The CDR3 runs 13 residues. The CDR3 spells CASSLGGQRTLYF. The CDR3 region has the DNA TGTGCCAGCAGTTTAGGTGGGCAGCGTACGCTGTACTTC.

In this sample, this clonotype turned up many times. The V call is TRBV10-3, the J call TRBJ2-7; TRBD2 matches at 10 bases. The CDR3 runs to 13 residues. J gave up 2 bases and V 6 bases, and 1 base lay outside the gene matches. Germline V CDR1 and CDR2: ENHRY, SYGVKD. CDR3 nucleotides: TGTGCCATCAGGCTAGCGGGAGCCTACGAGCAGTACTTC. This encodes CAIRLAGAYEQYF.

This clonotype was observed at least ten times. This chain links TRBV10-3 with TRBJ2-2; 8 bases agree with TRBD2. This CDR3 has 14 amino acids. From germline, CDR1 is ENHRY and CDR2 SYGVKD. V trimming: 11 bases; J trimming: 4 bases; junction bases outside the gene matches: 9. This chain's CDR3 is CAHHDGRGTGELFF. The CDR3 bases are TGTGCCCATCATGACGGGAGGGGCACCGGGGAGCTGTTTTTT.

This chain connects TRBV10-3 to TRBJ2-6, with 9 bases lining up with TRBD1. The V segment lost 3 bases and the J segment 0 bases; nucleotides outside the gene matches: 9. The germline CDR1 and CDR2 sequences are ENHRY and SYGVKD. The CDR3 has 19 residues. The CDR3 is CAISDPGQGTHSGANVLTF. The CDR3 nucleotides are TGTGCCATCAGTGATCCGGGACAGGGTACCCACTCTGGGGCCAACGTCCTGACTTTC.

The chain uses TRBV25-1 and TRBJ2-7; the D gene could be TRBD1 or TRBD2 (5 bases each). This CDR3 spans 15 amino acids. V was trimmed by 4 bases and J by 0 bases, leaving 13 bases between them. CDR1 and CDR2 (germline): MGHDK, SYGVNS. The CDR3 region is CASSARGTASYEQYF. In DNA form, the CDR3 reads TGTGCCAGCAGTGCTAGAGGGACCGCCTCCTACGAGCAGTACTTC.

This clonotype occurred many times. A much larger clone lies a single base off, so this may be a read error. This chain uses TRBV10-3 with TRBJ2-5; no reliable D call. CDR1 and CDR2 from the germline V gene are ENHRY and SYGVKD. The CDR3 contains 11 residues. CDR3 DNA: TGTGCCATCAGTGATCAAGGGACCCAGTACTTC. This translates into CAISDQGTQYF.

This clonotype was picked up many times. The V and J genes are TRBV11-2 and TRBJ2-6, with D possibly being TRBD2 (5 bases). This CDR3 has 14 residues. CDR1 is SGHAT and CDR2 is FQNNGV in the germline V gene. The ends were cut back, 4 bases at V and 1 base at J, with 5 bases in the middle. This CDR3 is CASSWRSGANVLTF. CDR3 sequence (DNA): TGTGCCAGCAGCTGGAGGTCTGGGGCCAACGTCCTGACTTTC.

This clonotype was seen many times. The chain combines TRBV2 with TRBJ1-2; the D gene is possibly TRBD1 (6 bases). Germline values: CDR1 SNHLY, CDR2 FYNNEI. This CDR3 contains 13 residues. Trimming pared 7 bases from V and 7 bases from J, leaving 16 bases between. In DNA form, the CDR3 reads TGTGCCAGCATTCGCCGGGACAAGACTGGCTACACCTTC. Its translation: CASIRRDKTGYTF. The entire variable domain, with the rest obtained from reference TRBV2 and TRBJ1-2, is as follows: EPEVTQTPSHQVTQMGQEVILRCVPISNHLYFYWYRQILGQKVEFLVSFYNNEISEKSEIFDDQFSVERPDGSNFTLKIRSTKLEDSAMYFCASIRRDKTGYTFGSGTRLTVV.